This T cell receptor beta chain was documented in a study of shared clonotypes between healthy human individuals. Study information: Donors had three CD4 naive, three CD4 memory, two CD8 naive and one CD8 memory plate apiece. Study-level results: The low donor count limited represented genetic and exposure-history diversity.

Assay: immunoSEQ multiplex PCR; the TCRdb copy retains only in-frame clones and omits some. The sample holds a few million clones, 85% to 95% seen once. This clone was observed a single time. Its target is unknown. Researchers partitioned CD4+ cells into CD45RA+ naive and CD45RA-negative memory subsets. Germline V gene sequence: CDR1 SGHNT, CDR2 YYREEE (reference sequence). The CDR3 sequence is 16 residues long. The trim removed 5 bases at V and 0 bases at J, leaving 7 bases unmatched. This chain links TRBV5-4 with TRBJ2-2, with 7 bases identical to TRBD1. The sequenced material came from naive CD4+ T cells from PBMCs. Subset reported: CD45RA+ positively selected. The TCR was taken from a man between 18 and 35 years old in good health. Some clones in this sample may be carry-over from other donors' samples. The CDR3 loop reads CASSSRQGANTGELFF. For the CDR3, the DNA is TGTGCCAGCAGTTCAAGACAGGGCGCGAACACCGGGGAGCTGTTTTTT.